The 8 T cell receptor beta chains below come from one sample, sequenced in a study of type 1 regulatory T cells. These receptors are not linked to any known antigen. TCRdb analysed the reads with MiXCR anew, one entry per CDR3 protein. Of about 62,000 distinct CDR3 sequences in the sample, roughly two thirds were seen once. The sequencing input was cultured non-Tr1 T cells, either the whole culture or a sorted T cell fraction (not recorded which). The receptor set was obtained from a human donor in good health.

The V and J genes are TRBV11-2 and TRBJ2-3; TRBD2 matches at 14 bases. The CDR3 consists of 16 residues. With 5 bases clipped from V and 3 bases from J, the junction kept 4 bases outside the gene matches. Germline CDR1 and CDR2: SGHAT and FQNNGV. The CDR3 DNA reads as TGTGCCAGCAGCCTCGGGACTAGCGGGAGAACAGATACGCAGTATTTT. This codes for CASSLGTSGRTDTQYF.

On this clonotype: A read error likely explains this, since a far larger clone differs by one base. The chain recombines TRBV20-1 with TRBJ2-1; TRBD1 matches 8 bases. V shed 1 base and J 10 bases; nucleotides not matched to a gene: 12. The CDR3 loop spans 15 amino acids. Germline values: CDR1 DFQATT, CDR2 SNEGSKA (reference sequence). In nucleotides, the CDR3 is TGCAGTGCTAGAGTGGGACAGGCGGCAACCTACGAGCAGTTCTTC. This translates into CSARVGQAATYEQFF.

This rearrangement joins TRBV7-9 to TRBJ2-3, with D unclear. The germline gives CDR1 SEHNR, CDR2 FQNEAQ (reference sequence). V lost 4 bases and J 7 bases, leaving 9 bases between the germline ends. CDR3 length: 12 residues. CDR3 amino acids: CASSSDANTQYF. DNA for the CDR3: TGTGCCAGCAGCTCGGACGCTAATACGCAGTATTTT.

This clonotype appeared a few times. This chain connects TRBV29-1 to TRBJ2-1; 9 bases fit TRBD2. The CDR3 runs 14 residues. V dropped 6 bases and J dropped 7; count of bases not matched to a gene: 10. In germline, CDR1 is SQVTM, CDR2 ANQGSEA. The CDR3 reads CSVLGSGRRNEQFF. The CDR3 nucleotides read TGCAGCGTCCTGGGTAGCGGGAGACGGAATGAGCAGTTCTTC.

This clonotype was detected only a few times. The V and J genes are TRBV12-3 or TRBV12-4 and TRBJ2-7; 8 nucleotides line up with TRBD2. The CDR3 is 15 amino acids. Trimming cost V 6 bases and J 6 bases; bases outside gene matches: 13. CDR3 amino acids: CASRSAGGLASEQYF. The CDR3 coding sequence is TGTGCCAGCAGGTCCGCGGGAGGTTTGGCGTCCGAGCAGTACTTC.

The rearrangement uses TRBV5-1 and TRBJ2-1, with 11 bases lining up with TRBD2. The J segment lost 7 bases and the V segment lost 3 bases, leaving 6 bases of the junction unmatched. This CDR3 contains 15 residues. Per the germline V gene, CDR1 is SGHRS and CDR2 is YFSETQ. The CDR3 reads CASSSLAGGANEQFF. The CDR3 nucleotides read TGCGCCAGCAGCTCGCTAGCGGGAGGTGCAAATGAGCAGTTCTTC. Full variable domain (missing parts from reference TRBV5-1 and TRBJ2-1): KAGVTQTPRYLIKTRGQQVTLSCSPISGHRSVSWYQQTPGQGLQFLFEYFSETQRNKGNFPGRFSGRQFSNSRSEMNVSTLELGDSALYLCASSSLAGGANEQFFGPGTRLTVL.

This clonotype was counted at least ten times. This chain links TRBV5-6 with TRBJ1-4; no clear D gene. V was clipped by 6 bases and J by 8 bases, with 20 bases between them. Per the germline V gene, CDR1 is SGHDT and CDR2 is YYEEEE. This CDR3 has 15 amino acids. The CDR3 protein is CASTLYGELVEKLFF. CDR3 in DNA: TGTGCCAGCACCCTTTATGGTGAACTCGTGGAAAAACTGTTTTTT.

The gene calls are TRBV5-5 and TRBJ2-5; D unclear. V was clipped by 4 bases and J by 2 bases, with 15 bases between them. CDR1 is SGHKS and CDR2 is YYEKEE in the germline V gene (reference sequence). This CDR3 spans 15 amino acids. This chain's CDR3 is CASSLGDVIQETQYF. The CDR3 DNA is TGTGCCAGCAGCCTAGGAGACGTGATACAAGAGACCCAGTACTTC.